Following are 8 T cell receptor beta chains from one sample sequenced in a study of shared clonotypes between healthy human individuals. Sequenced by immunoSEQ multiplex PCR; TCRdb stores in-frame clones only, minus some. Of about 710,000 clones listed, approximately 77% are singletons. Material: memory CD4+ T cells sorted from blood. Noted subset: CD45RA-negative fraction. The receptors derive from a woman in her 30s in good health.

For this clone: At one boundary the junction diverges from the germline segment, which might be a read error. This rearrangement joins TRBV6-1 to TRBJ2-7, with a weak D call TRBD1 (6 bases). The CDR3 covers 14 residues. Germline V CDR1 and CDR2: MNHNS, SASEGT. This CDR3 reads CASREGQLNGEQYF. The CDR3 bases are TGTGCCAGCAGAGAAGGACAGCTCAACGGCGAGCAGTACTTC.

CDR3 nucleotide sequence: TGTGCCAGCTCGCAGACTGCGACCTACGAGCAGTACTTC. This codes for CASSQTATYEQYF. V and J are TRBV18 and TRBJ2-7, with D unresolved. Germline V lookup: CDR1 KGHSH, CDR2 LQKENI. The CDR3 runs to 13 residues. The V end lost 6 bases, the J end lost 2 bases, and 11 bases lay between the germline ends.

The V gene is TRBV25-1, the J gene TRBJ1-4; D ambiguous. V dropped 3 bases and J dropped 0 bases, with 11 bases sitting between them. Germline values: CDR1 MGHDK, CDR2 SYGVNS. The CDR3 runs 16 residues. Here the CDR3 reads CASSDPTLATNEKLFF. CDR3 bases: TGTGCCAGCAGTGACCCTACCCTTGCAACTAATGAAAAACTGTTTTTT.

This chain uses TRBV4-2 with TRBJ2-1; D is ambiguous. CDR3 length: 16 residues. CDR1 LGHNA and CDR2 YNFKEQ come from the germline V gene. The V gene lost 0 bases and the J gene lost 4 bases, with 13 bases spanning the gap. The CDR3, as DNA: TGTGCCAGCAGCCAAGAACTCCGGGCGGAGTACAATGAGCAGTTCTTC. It yields the protein CASSQELRAEYNEQFF.

The V call is TRBV5-4, the J call TRBJ2-1, with no clear D. CDR3 size: 11 residues. Trimming took 4 bases from V and 5 from J, leaving 4 bases between them. Germline V gene data show CDR1 as SGHNT and CDR2 as YYREEE (reference sequence). As DNA, the CDR3 is TGTGCCAGCAGCCAACACAATGAGCAGTTCTTC. It encodes CASSQHNEQFF.

The rearrangement links TRBV9 to TRBJ1-2; D is ambiguous. Germline lookup yields CDR1 SGDLS and CDR2 YYNGEE. This CDR3 contains 13 residues. V lost 0 bases and J lost 8, with 11 bases in between. The CDR3, as DNA: TGTGCCAGCAGCGTAGGGGCCGGGGTCGGCTACACCTTC. Residues: CASSVGAGVGYTF.

The V and J genes are TRBV28 and TRBJ1-6; 9 bases are shared with TRBD1. The CDR3 contains 14 residues. The V segment lost 7 bases and the J segment 10 bases; nucleotides outside the gene matches: 8. Germline CDR1 reads MDHEN; CDR2 reads SYDVKM. CDR3 loop: CASTRTGDSSPLHF. CDR3 DNA sequence: TGTGCCAGCACCCGGACAGGGGATTCCTCACCCCTCCACTTT.

The rearrangement links TRBV7-3 to TRBJ2-1; TRBD1 agrees at 7 bases. The CDR3 consists of 15 residues. Germline V lookup: CDR1 SGHTA, CDR2 FQGTGA. Trimming removed 5 bases from V and 5 bases from J; junction bases left unmatched: 9. The CDR3 DNA reads TGTGCCAGCAGCCAACAGACAGGGATACACAATGAGCAGTTCTTC. It translates to CASSQQTGIHNEQFF.